Listed below are T cell receptor beta chains from one sample, sequenced in a study of patients and donors after allogeneic stem cell transplantation. TCRdb used MiXCR to reprocess the RT-PCR reads, holding one entry per CDR3 protein. The sample lists roughly 880,000 distinct CDR3 sequences, 15% to 20% occurring once. The sequenced sample was blood, either unsorted or a sorted T cell fraction (not recorded which). All receptors derive from a human donor who was either an allogeneic HSCT recipient or a stem cell or donor lymphocyte infusion donor (not recorded which). It is not recorded whose cells these are; they may come from a transplant donor. Both conserved end residues are part of each CDR3. D genes are given only for firm matches. Clone size appears in some rows only: once, few, many, or a class for an expanded clone.

V gene	clone size	D gene	J gene	CDR3 DNA	CDR3 protein
TRBV5-1	many	-	TRBJ1-2	TGCGCCAGCAGCTTGGAGGGCAGCGGGGCTGGCTACACCTTC	CASSLEGSGAGYTF
TRBV12-3/TRBV12-4	-	-	TRBJ1-5	TGTGCCAGCACCATAGGGGGTCAGCCCCAGCATTTT	CASTIGGQPQHF
TRBV12-3/TRBV12-4	few	-	TRBJ1-1	TGTGCCAGCAGTTTAGGGGGGCAGGGTGGAACTGAAGCTTTCTTT	CASSLGGQGGTEAFF
TRBV2	-	-	TRBJ2-1	TGTGCCAGCAGTGAGGTATTCCAGTTCTTC	CASSEVFQFF
TRBV24-1	-	-	TRBJ2-7	TGTGCCACCAGTGATTACGACGAGCAGTACTTC	CATSDYDEQYF
TRBV5-1	few	TRBD2	TRBJ2-2	TGCGCCAGTGGCGGGAGACCCACCGGGGAGCTGTTTTTT	CASGGRPTGELFF
TRBV5-1	many	-	TRBJ2-1	TGCGCCAGCAGCTTGGTCGGGACGGGCAATGAGCAGTTCTTC	CASSLVGTGNEQFF
TRBV5-1	few	TRBD2	TRBJ2-1	TGCGCCAGCAGCTTGAGGGCTAGCGGGAGCGGGGATGAGCAGTTCTTC	CASSLRASGSGDEQFF
TRBV15	few	TRBD2	TRBJ2-1	TGTGCCACCAGCAGCGGGACTAGCGGTTACAATGAGCAGTTCTTC	CATSSGTSGYNEQFF
TRBV12-5	-	-	TRBJ1-5	TGTGCTAGTGGTCAAGACAGGAACAATCAGCCCCAGCATTTT	CASGQDRNNQPQHF
TRBV5-5	-	TRBD1	TRBJ2-2	TGTGCCAGCAGCTTACGACAGGGGGCGACCACCGGGGAGCTGTTTTTT	CASSLRQGATTGELFF
TRBV12-3/TRBV12-4	few	-	TRBJ1-3	TGTGCCAGCAGTACCCCTTCTTGGGCTGGAAACACCATATATTTT	CASSTPSWAGNTIYF
TRBV25-1	few	-	TRBJ1-6	TGTGCCAGCAGTGTGGACTACCACCTCCACTTT	CASSVDYHLHF
TRBV6-1	-	TRBD2	TRBJ2-1	TGTGCCAGCAGTGAAGCGGGGAGGGGCTACAATGAGCAGTTCTTC	CASSEAGRGYNEQFF
TRBV20-1	few	-	TRBJ2-7	TGCAGTCCTCTAAGAGGGGGTGTAAACTACGAGCAGTACTTC	CSPLRGGVNYEQYF
TRBV27	few	-	TRBJ2-7	TGTGCCAGCAGTTTCAGAGGGACGGAGAACTACGAGCAGTACTTC	CASSFRGTENYEQYF
TRBV18	few	-	TRBJ2-7	TGTGCCAGCTCACCTGAACGGGCACAGCAGTACTTC	CASSPERAQQYF
TRBV24-1	-	-	TRBJ2-5	TGTGCCACCAGTGCGGGATCATCCCCCCAAGAGACCCAGTACTTC	CATSAGSSPQETQYF
TRBV24-1	many	TRBD1	TRBJ1-5	TGTGCCACCAGTGATTCCCTGACAGGGTCGGGCAATCAGCCCCAGCATTTT	CATSDSLTGSGNQPQHF
TRBV9	few	-	TRBJ2-1	TGTGCCAGCAGCGTAGGGGTTGCAGCCTACAATGAGCAGTTCTTC	CASSVGVAAYNEQFF
TRBV20-1	few	-	TRBJ2-7	TGCAGTGCTAGAGGGAGGGACCGGAACGAGCAGTACTTC	CSARGRDRNEQYF
TRBV7-8	-	TRBD2	TRBJ2-5	TGTGCCAGCAGCCAAAGAAGGACTAGCGGGGGGATGGAGACCCAGTACTTC	CASSQRRTSGGMETQYF
TRBV30	-	-	TRBJ1-2	TGTGCCTGGAGTGGGGACGGATCTTACTATGGCTACACCTTC	CAWSGDGSYYGYTF
TRBV15	-	-	TRBJ2-6	TGTGCCATCGGACAGCTTACCTCTGGGGCCAACGTCCTGACTTTC	CAIGQLTSGANVLTF
TRBV19	once	-	TRBJ1-1	TGTGCCAGTAGTATTCTGGGCAATCTGAACACTGAAGCTTTCTTT	CASSILGNLNTEAFF
TRBV5-1	few	-	TRBJ2-1	TGCGCCAGCACCTTCGCGGGACTCCCGTCAGTCTACAATGAGCAGTTCTTC	CASTFAGLPSVYNEQFF
TRBV3-1	-	-	TRBJ1-4	TGTGCCAGCAGCCAAGATTTGAAACTGTTTTTT	CASSQDLKLFF
TRBV12-3/TRBV12-4	many	-	TRBJ1-1	TGTGCCAGCAGTCCCGACAGCACTGAAGCTTTCTTT	CASSPDSTEAFF
TRBV12-3/TRBV12-4	-	-	TRBJ2-3	TGTGCCAGCAGTTTAGCTCCGGGACTCCGGACAGATACGCAGTATTTT	CASSLAPGLRTDTQYF
TRBV3-1	many	-	TRBJ1-2	TGTGCCAGCAGCCGGCAGGGTAACGGCTACACCTTC	CASSRQGNGYTF
TRBV7-6	-	-	TRBJ2-1	TGTGCCAGCAGCCCCGCGGGGCATGAGCAGTTCTTC	CASSPAGHEQFF
TRBV5-1	many	TRBD2	TRBJ2-2	TGCGCCAGCACGGGACTAGCGGGAGTCACCGGGGAGCTGTTTTTT	CASTGLAGVTGELFF
TRBV10-3	-	-	TRBJ2-7	TGTGCCATCAGTGAGACAAGTCTCGAGCAGTACTTC	CAISETSLEQYF
TRBV3-1	few	-	TRBJ2-5	TGTGCCAGCAGCTATACTCAAGAGACCCAGTACTTC	CASSYTQETQYF
TRBV28	-	-	TRBJ1-4	TGTGCCAGCAGTTTCGACCCTGGCGATGAAAAACTGTTTTTT	CASSFDPGDEKLFF
TRBV12-5	-	-	TRBJ2-3	TGTGCTAGTGGTCTAGGGGACTTAACTAGCACAGATACGCAGTATTTT	CASGLGDLTSTDTQYF
TRBV5-1	few	TRBD1	TRBJ2-7	TGCGCCAGCAGCTCAACTTTCCCGGGACAGGGTTCCTACGAGCAGTACTTC	CASSSTFPGQGSYEQYF
TRBV7-8	few	TRBD1	TRBJ1-2	TGTGCCAGCAGCTTAATAGGGCAGGGGGTTATGAGCTACACCTTC	CASSLIGQGVMSYTF
TRBV5-1	few	-	TRBJ2-3	TGCGCCAGCAGCTTGGTTCGGGGAGATACGCAGTATTTT	CASSLVRGDTQYF
TRBV3-1	-	TRBD2	TRBJ2-7	TGTGCCAGCAGCCAAGTTCCGGGAGGGAGCTACGAGCAGTACTTC	CASSQVPGGSYEQYF
TRBV7-7	-	TRBD2	TRBJ2-7	TGTGCCAGCAGCTTAGAGGGTGAGCGGGAGGGCCGGGACGAGCAGTACTTC	CASSLEGEREGRDEQYF
TRBV7-8	-	-	TRBJ2-1	TGTGCCAGCAGCATGGACAGCTACAATGAGCAGTTCTTC	CASSMDSYNEQFF
TRBV6-5	-	-	TRBJ2-1	TGTGCCAGCAGTTATTCCCCCATGGCAGGGCTGCGGTACAATGAGCAGTTCTTC	CASSYSPMAGLRYNEQFF